One and the same sample provided the 25 T cell receptor beta chains below, sequenced in a study of radiotherapy plus CTLA-4 blockade in lung cancer. Profiled with immunoSEQ multiplex PCR; TCRdb holds only in-frame clones, not every one. This table holds 25,000 to 40,000 clones, approximately 66% found once. The sequences come from peripheral blood, collected from a patient treated with radiotherapy plus ipilimumab. The receptors shown here come from a human donor with non-small cell lung cancer who had stable disease on radiotherapy plus ipilimumab.

This sequence joins TRBV5-6 and TRBJ2-5; tentatively, D is TRBD1 (6 bases). In germline, CDR1 is SGHDT, CDR2 YYEEEE. The CDR3 has 13 amino acids. V shed 4 bases and J shed 2 bases, with 9 bases lying between them. CDR3 nucleotides: TGTGCCAGCAGCGTCGGACAGCAAGAGACCCAGTACTTC. Amino acids: CASSVGQQETQYF.

Concerning this clone: An end of the junction does not agree with germline; a read error may underlie this. This sample includes further DNA sequences coding for the same CDR3. The chain carries TRBV25-1 and TRBJ2-3; TRBD2 aligns across 8 bases. CDR3 length equals 13 residues. Germline V gene lookup returns CDR1 MGHDK and CDR2 SYGVNS. The CDR3 reads CASSVLAGDTQYF. CDR3 DNA: TGCGCCAGCAGTGTGCTAGCGGGAGATACGCAGTATTTT.

The chain has TRBV7-2 and TRBJ2-3; D is possibly TRBD1 or TRBD2 (7 bases each). The CDR3 runs 13 residues. Per germline, CDR1 SGHTA and CDR2 FQGNSA. The V end lost 8 bases, the J end lost 11 bases, and 20 bases lay between the germline ends. CDR3 amino acids: CASGRRGVAGQYF. The DNA of the CDR3 is TGTGCCAGCGGGCGCAGGGGGGTAGCGGGGCAGTATTTT.

This chain connects TRBV12-5 to TRBJ2-7, with D perhaps matching TRBD1 (7 bases). Germline loops: CDR1 LGHNT, CDR2 FRNRAP. V lost 1 base and J 6 bases, leaving 19 bases between the germline ends. The CDR3 sequence is 16 residues long. CDR3 bases: TGTGCTAGTGGTTTGGAAAGACAGGGAGGAATGGGCGAGCAGTACTTC. Residues: CASGLERQGGMGEQYF.

The V and J genes are TRBV27 and TRBJ2-2, with D perhaps TRBD1 (5 bases). CDR1 MNHEY and CDR2 SMNVEV come from the germline V gene (reference sequence). Trimming removed 3 bases from V and 5 bases from J, with 10 bases in between. This CDR3 is 14 amino acids long. The CDR3 nucleotides are TGTGCCAGCAGTTTTAGGCAGGGAACCGGGGAGCTGTTTTTT. Translating gives CASSFRQGTGELFF.

The CDR3 nucleotides read TGCGCCAGCAGCCTAGGACAGGGCAACGAGCAGTACTTC. Translated, it gives CASSLGQGNEQYF. This sequence joins TRBV5-1 and TRBJ2-7, with 8 bases matching TRBD1. Germline assignment: CDR1 SGHRS and CDR2 YFSETQ. The CDR3 has 13 residues. V shed 4 bases and J 5 bases; nucleotides not matched to a gene: 5.

This chain links TRBV11-3 with TRBJ2-5, with 13 bases fitting TRBD2. The CDR3 has 16 residues. Germline V gene lookup returns CDR1 SGHNT and CDR2 YENEEA. J lost 5 bases, V lost 5 bases, and 8 bases had no gene match. CDR3 in amino acids: CASSPRTSGGGETQYF. Written as DNA, the CDR3 is TGTGCCAGCAGCCCTCGGACTAGCGGGGGAGGGGAGACCCAGTACTTC.

The rearrangement links TRBV19 to TRBJ1-4; no firm D call. Trimming stripped 1 base from V and 8 bases from J, with 14 bases between. From germline, CDR1 is LNHDA and CDR2 SQIVND (reference sequence). CDR3 length: 15 residues. The CDR3, as DNA: TGTGCCAGTAGTATAGCGGCGGCAGGAGGAGAAAAACTGTTTTTT. Translating it yields CASSIAAAGGEKLFF.

J is TRBJ2-1 and V is TRBV11-2; D is possibly TRBD2 (6 bases). With 6 bases removed from V and 6 bases from J, the gap between germline ends came to 12 bases. CDR1 and CDR2 (germline): SGHAT, FQNNGV. This CDR3 region has 13 residues. CDR3 DNA sequence: TGTGCCAGCAGTCTCAGGCGGGGCAATGAGCAGTTCTTC. Protein product: CASSLRRGNEQFF.

The gene calls are TRBV27 and TRBJ2-6; weak D call: TRBD1 (5 bases). The germline V and J ends were trimmed by 8 bases and 2 bases, with 7 bases remaining between them. Germline loops: CDR1 MNHEY, CDR2 SMNVEV (reference sequence). This CDR3 has 13 residues. CDR3 bases: TGTGCCAGCCAGGGAACTGGGGCCAACGTCCTGACTTTC. It specifies CASQGTGANVLTF.

The chain joins TRBV7-9 to TRBJ2-5; 8 bases match TRBD1. Germline CDR1 SEHNR, CDR2 FQNEAQ (reference sequence). The CDR3 runs to 15 residues. V dropped 1 base and J dropped 5; count of bases not matched to a gene: 6. As DNA, the CDR3 is TGTGCCAGCAGCTTAGTATCAGGGGGCAAGGAGACCCAGTACTTC. Its translation: CASSLVSGGKETQYF.

The chain carries TRBV7-9 and TRBJ1-4; D unresolved. V dropped 5 bases and J dropped 7 bases, with 17 bases sitting between them. Germline CDR1 and CDR2: SEHNR and FQNEAQ (reference sequence). The length of the CDR3 is 15 residues. The CDR3 sequence is CASSPLRGSGEKLFF. CDR3 sequence (DNA): TGTGCCAGCAGCCCATTACGCGGTTCGGGTGAAAAACTGTTTTTT.

This rearrangement joins TRBV13 to TRBJ2-5; the D is unclear. The V and J ends lost 0 bases and 6 bases respectively, with 8 bases between them. Germline V CDR1 and CDR2: PRHDT, FYEKMQ (reference sequence). The CDR3 totals 13 residues. The CDR3 region has the DNA TGTGCCAGCAGCTTAGGGAAGGCCCAGACCCAGTACTTC. Its protein is CASSLGKAQTQYF.

This clone was seen once. The rearrangement joins TRBV6-1 to TRBJ1-2; weak D call: TRBD1 (5 bases). The CDR3 is made up of 14 amino acids. The germline CDR1 and CDR2 sequences are MNHNS and SASEGT. V lost 1 base and J lost 8, with 14 bases in between. Written as DNA, the CDR3 is TGTGCCAGCAGTGAAGTGAGGGGCCAGGGAGGCTACACCTTC. It codes for CASSEVRGQGGYTF.

The chain couples TRBV5-5 to TRBJ1-2; D unresolved. The CDR3 length is 14 residues. Germline assignment: CDR1 SGHKS and CDR2 YYEKEE (reference sequence). The germline V and J ends were trimmed by 0 bases and 7 bases, with 13 bases remaining between them. The CDR3 sequence: CASSLGDGRGGYTF. CDR3 in DNA: TGTGCCAGCAGCTTGGGGGATGGGAGAGGTGGCTACACCTTC.

This chain connects TRBV10-1 to TRBJ2-7; 7 positions agree with TRBD2. Unmatched junction bases numbered 2, after V lost 0 bases and J lost 6 bases. The CDR3 covers 13 residues. Germline assignment: CDR1 WNHNN and CDR2 SYGVQD (reference sequence). The CDR3 spells CASSESTSSEQYF. The CDR3 DNA reads TGCGCCAGCAGTGAGTCGACTAGCAGCGAGCAGTACTTC.

The chain is built from TRBV27 and TRBJ1-1; no definite D call. The V gene's germline CDR1 is MNHEY and CDR2 SMNVEV (reference sequence). This CDR3 is built from 17 residues. Deletions cut 6 bases from V and 4 bases from J, with 24 bases between. The CDR3 protein is CASSRSTFGRKATEAFF. CDR3 DNA sequence: TGTGCCAGCAGCCGAAGCACGTTTGGACGGAAGGCCACTGAAGCTTTCTTT.

The CDR3 DNA reads TGTGCCAGCAGTGCCGGAGCGAACACCGGGGAGCTGTTTTTT. It codes for CASSAGANTGELFF. V and J are TRBV6-1 and TRBJ2-2; D not resolved. Germline CDR1 is MNHNS and CDR2 is SASEGT. V was cut by 4 bases and J by 0 bases, with 6 bases left in between. The CDR3 spans 14 residues.

V usage is TRBV7-2 and J usage is TRBJ2-1, with 8 bases lining up with TRBD1. J lost 8 bases, V lost 1 base, and 7 bases had no gene match. The V gene's germline CDR1 is SGHTA and CDR2 FQGNSA. This CDR3 is 15 amino acids long. In DNA, the CDR3 is TGTGCCAGCAGCTTAGGTGACAGGGGAGGCGATGAGCAGTTCTTC. This encodes CASSLGDRGGDEQFF.

The chain recombines TRBV19 with TRBJ2-7, with 11 bases matching TRBD2. J was trimmed by 5 bases and V by 4 bases; bases with no gene match: 1. The CDR3 runs to 13 residues. Per the germline V gene, CDR1 is LNHDA and CDR2 is SQIVND (reference sequence). The DNA of the CDR3 is TGTGCCAGTAGTAGGGGACTAGCGGACGAGCAGTACTTC. This encodes CASSRGLADEQYF.

This chain links TRBV9 with TRBJ2-7; TRBD2 aligns across 12 bases. The CDR3 is made up of 14 amino acids. The J segment lost 3 bases and the V segment lost 5 bases, leaving 3 bases of the junction unmatched. CDR1 and CDR2 (germline): SGDLS, YYNGEE. The CDR3 spells CASSQGLAGYEQYF. The CDR3 nucleotides are TGTGCCAGCAGTCAGGGACTAGCGGGCTACGAGCAGTACTTC.

The chain uses TRBV7-8 and TRBJ2-5; D not certain. This CDR3 is 14 amino acids long. The germline V gene encodes CDR1 SGHVS and CDR2 FQNEAQ. V was shortened by 4 bases and J by 4 bases, with 13 bases between the two germline ends. CDR3 amino acids: CASSSPNQAETQYF. The CDR3 region has the DNA TGTGCCAGCAGCTCCCCCAACCAGGCAGAGACCCAGTACTTC.

The gene calls are TRBV5-1 and TRBJ2-7; D assignment may be TRBD1 or TRBD2 (7 bases each). Trimming removed 0 bases at V and 4 bases at J, with 11 bases between. The CDR3 is 14 amino acids. From germline, CDR1 is SGHRS and CDR2 YFSETQ. CDR3 loop: CASSLAQGGYEQYF. The CDR3 bases are TGCGCCAGCAGCTTGGCGCAGGGGGGGTACGAGCAGTACTTC.

V and J are TRBV4-1 and TRBJ1-1; D is unclear. Per germline, CDR1 MGHRA and CDR2 YSYEKL. This CDR3 is built from 14 residues. V was shortened by 3 bases and J by 0 bases, with 8 bases between the two germline ends. The chain's CDR3 is CASSQADMNTEAFF. The CDR3, as DNA: TGCGCCAGCAGCCAGGCCGATATGAACACTGAAGCTTTCTTT.

The chain links TRBV4-1 to TRBJ2-3; TRBD2 agrees at 8 bases. Germline V CDR1 and CDR2: MGHRA, YSYEKL. The CDR3 runs to 17 residues. Germline trimming cut 3 bases from V and 6 bases from J; bases unmatched to any gene: 14. In DNA form, the CDR3 reads TGCGCCAGCAGCCAGGTTGGACTAGCCCAGTTGAGGGATACGCAGTATTTT. This codes for CASSQVGLAQLRDTQYF.